This entry is about one T cell receptor (beta chain). The antigen remains unidentified. CDR1 and CDR2 (germline): SGHDT, YYEEEE. This CDR3 region has 16 residues. With V trimmed by 4 bases and J by 4 bases, 10 bases remained unmatched. The protocol was immunoSEQ multiplex PCR, while the TCRdb copy is restricted to in-frame clones and leaves out a portion. The table lists millions of clones, about 95% of them singletons. The data were taken from a study of shared clonotypes between healthy human individuals. Findings and caveats of the study: With several donors compared, 4% to 5.5% of naive CD4 clonotypes were shared.

CD45RO-negative, CCR7-positively selected cells formed the naive CD8 fraction, excluding terminally differentiated effector memory CD45RA+ cells. Input material: naive CD8+ T cells sorted from blood. This chain links TRBV5-6 with TRBJ2-2; 7 bases align to TRBD2. The receptor was isolated from a man in his late teens or twenties in good health. The CDR3 is CASSLAVAGVTGELFF. The CDR3 nucleotides read TGTGCCAGCAGCCTGGCGGTAGCGGGTGTCACCGGGGAGCTGTTTTTT.